Below are 4 T cell receptor beta chains sequenced from a single sample in a study of blood T cell repertoires in COVID-19. Sequencing used immunoSEQ multiplex PCR; TCRdb keeps in-frame clones, though not all of them. The top ten hold 11% of the sample, which has some 180,000 clones, roughly four fifths seen once. Sequences were obtained from peripheral blood. These receptor sequences come from a woman aged 40 to 50 with COVID-19, enrolled during active disease.

The rearrangement joins TRBV30 to TRBJ1-2; D is ambiguous. Per germline, CDR1 GTSNPN and CDR2 SVGIG (reference sequence). CDR3 length equals 12 residues. V was shortened by 7 bases and J by 4 bases, with 13 bases between the two germline ends. The CDR3 loop reads CASLATFYGYTF. The CDR3 DNA sequence: TGTGCCTCCCTCGCGACTTTCTATGGCTACACCTTC.

The rearrangement uses TRBV28 and TRBJ2-7, with 11 bases lining up with TRBD2. There are 14 residues in the CDR3. The germline CDR1 and CDR2 sequences are MDHEN and SYDVKM. Trimming cost V 5 bases and J 4 bases; bases outside gene matches: 4. This CDR3 reads CASSVAGGLYEQYF. The CDR3 coding sequence is TGTGCCAGCAGTGTAGCGGGAGGGCTTTACGAGCAGTACTTC.

The chain couples TRBV28 to TRBJ1-4; tentative D call: TRBD1 (6 bases). Germline values: CDR1 MDHEN, CDR2 SYDVKM. Trimming took off 3 bases at V and 0 bases at J, with 17 bases between the two ends. CDR3 length: 18 residues. The CDR3 DNA is TGTGCCAGCAGTTTTGGAACAGGGCGAGTCGCAACTAATGAAAAACTGTTTTTT. Protein sequence: CASSFGTGRVATNEKLFF.

This clone was observed at least ten times. The rearrangement links TRBV6-1 to TRBJ2-3; D not certain. From germline, CDR1 is MNHNS and CDR2 SASEGT. Trimming cost V 3 bases and J 6 bases, with 4 bases left between them. The CDR3 length is 11 residues. The CDR3 DNA reads as TGTGCCAGCAGTGAGTCGGATACGCAGTATTTT. It is translated as CASSESDTQYF.